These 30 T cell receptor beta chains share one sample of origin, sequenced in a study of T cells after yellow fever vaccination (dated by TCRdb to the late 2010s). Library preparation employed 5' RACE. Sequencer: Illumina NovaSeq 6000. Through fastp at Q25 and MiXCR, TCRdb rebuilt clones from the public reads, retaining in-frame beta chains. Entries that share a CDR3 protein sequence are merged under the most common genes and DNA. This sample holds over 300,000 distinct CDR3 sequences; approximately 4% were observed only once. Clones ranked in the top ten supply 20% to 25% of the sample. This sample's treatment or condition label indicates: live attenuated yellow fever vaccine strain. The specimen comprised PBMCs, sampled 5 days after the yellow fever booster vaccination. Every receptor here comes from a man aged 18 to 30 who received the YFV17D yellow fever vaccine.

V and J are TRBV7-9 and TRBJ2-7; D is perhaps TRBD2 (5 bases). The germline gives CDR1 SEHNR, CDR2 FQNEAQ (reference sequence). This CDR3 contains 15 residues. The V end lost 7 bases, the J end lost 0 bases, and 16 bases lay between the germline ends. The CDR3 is CASTSGGSTSYEQYV. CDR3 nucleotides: TGTGCCAGCACAAGCGGAGGATCTACCTCCTACGAGCAGTACGTC.

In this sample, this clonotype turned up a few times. In DNA, the CDR3 is TGTGCCACCCTAGGATGGGGGGGAAACACCGGGGAGCTGTTTTTT. It is translated as CATLGWGGNTGELFF. J is TRBJ2-2 and V is TRBV12-3 or TRBV12-4, with 7 bases that match TRBD2. CDR3 length equals 15 residues. V trimming: 10 bases; J trimming: 2 bases; junction bases outside the gene matches: 10.

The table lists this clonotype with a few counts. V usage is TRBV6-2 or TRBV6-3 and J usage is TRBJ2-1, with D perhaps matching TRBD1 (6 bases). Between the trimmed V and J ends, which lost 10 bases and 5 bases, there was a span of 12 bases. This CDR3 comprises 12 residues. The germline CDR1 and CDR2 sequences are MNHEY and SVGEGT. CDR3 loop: CATGADHNEQFF. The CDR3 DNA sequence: TGTGCCACAGGGGCAGATCACAATGAGCAGTTCTTC.

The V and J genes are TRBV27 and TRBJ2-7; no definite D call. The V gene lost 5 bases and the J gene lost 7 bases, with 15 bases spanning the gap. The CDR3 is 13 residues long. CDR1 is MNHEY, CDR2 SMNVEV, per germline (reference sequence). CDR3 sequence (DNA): TGTGCCAGCAGTCGGTGGACGCCCTGTGAGCAGTACGTC. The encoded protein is CASSRWTPCEQYV.

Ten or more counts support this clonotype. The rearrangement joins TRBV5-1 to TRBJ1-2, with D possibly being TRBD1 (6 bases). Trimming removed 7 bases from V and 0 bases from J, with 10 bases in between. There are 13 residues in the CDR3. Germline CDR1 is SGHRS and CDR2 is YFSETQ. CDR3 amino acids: CASGSGANYGYTF. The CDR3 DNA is TGCGCCAGCGGTTCAGGGGCTAACTATGGCTACACCTTC.

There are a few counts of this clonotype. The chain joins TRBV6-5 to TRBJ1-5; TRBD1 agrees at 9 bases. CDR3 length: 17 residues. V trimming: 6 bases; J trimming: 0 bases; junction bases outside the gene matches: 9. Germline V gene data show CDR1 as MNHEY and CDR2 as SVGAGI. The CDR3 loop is CASRPLGQGYSNQPQHF. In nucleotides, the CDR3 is TGTGCCAGCAGACCGCTGGGACAGGGCTATAGCAATCAGCCCCAGCATTTT.

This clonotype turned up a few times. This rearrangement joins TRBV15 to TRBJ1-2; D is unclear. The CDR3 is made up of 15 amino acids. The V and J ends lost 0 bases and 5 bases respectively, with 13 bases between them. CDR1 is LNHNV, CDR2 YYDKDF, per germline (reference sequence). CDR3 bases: TGTGCCACCAGCAGAGATCCGAGCCTGGGGTATGGCTACACCTTC. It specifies CATSRDPSLGYGYTF.

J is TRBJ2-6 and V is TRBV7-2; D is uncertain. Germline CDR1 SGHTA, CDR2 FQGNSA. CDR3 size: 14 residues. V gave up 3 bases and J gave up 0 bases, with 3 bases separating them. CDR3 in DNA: TGTGCCAGCAGCTTTGACTCTGGGGCCAACGTCCTGACTTTC. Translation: CASSFDSGANVLTF.

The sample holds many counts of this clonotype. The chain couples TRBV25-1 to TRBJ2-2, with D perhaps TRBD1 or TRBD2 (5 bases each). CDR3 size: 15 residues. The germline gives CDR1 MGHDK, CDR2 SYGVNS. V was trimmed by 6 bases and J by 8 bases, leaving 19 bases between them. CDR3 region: CASSPRRGALGELFF. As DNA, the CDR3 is TGTGCCAGCAGCCCCCGGAGAGGGGCGCTTGGGGAGCTGTTTTTT.

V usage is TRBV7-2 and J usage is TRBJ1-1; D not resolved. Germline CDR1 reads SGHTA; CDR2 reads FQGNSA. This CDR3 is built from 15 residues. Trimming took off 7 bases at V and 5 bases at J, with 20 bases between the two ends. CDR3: CASTRGWSRGTEAFF. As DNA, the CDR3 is TGTGCCAGCACCAGAGGGTGGTCTCGGGGAACTGAAGCTTTCTTT.

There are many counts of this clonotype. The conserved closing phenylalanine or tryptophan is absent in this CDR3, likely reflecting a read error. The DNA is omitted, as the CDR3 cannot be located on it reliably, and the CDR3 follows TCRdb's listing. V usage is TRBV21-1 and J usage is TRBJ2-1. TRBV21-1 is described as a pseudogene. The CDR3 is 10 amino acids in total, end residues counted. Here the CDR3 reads CASSKASVSL.

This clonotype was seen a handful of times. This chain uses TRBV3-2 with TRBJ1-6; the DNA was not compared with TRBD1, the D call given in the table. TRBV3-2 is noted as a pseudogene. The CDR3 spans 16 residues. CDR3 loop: CASSQDLGDEESPLHF. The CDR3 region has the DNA TGTGCCAGCAGCCAAGACTTGGGGGACGAGGAATCACCCCTCCACTTT.

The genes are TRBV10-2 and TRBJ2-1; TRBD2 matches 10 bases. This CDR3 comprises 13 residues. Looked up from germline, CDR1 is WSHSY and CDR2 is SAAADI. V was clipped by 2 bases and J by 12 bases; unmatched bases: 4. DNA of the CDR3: TGCGCCAGCAGTGAGAAAGCGGGGGGGTGGCAGTTCTTC. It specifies CASSEKAGGWQFF.

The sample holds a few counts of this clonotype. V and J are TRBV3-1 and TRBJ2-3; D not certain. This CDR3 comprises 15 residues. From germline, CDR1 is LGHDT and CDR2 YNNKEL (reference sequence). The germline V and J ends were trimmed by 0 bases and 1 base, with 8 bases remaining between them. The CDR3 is CASSQDVVRTDTQYF. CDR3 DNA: TGTGCCAGCAGCCAAGATGTAGTACGCACAGATACGCAGTATTTT.

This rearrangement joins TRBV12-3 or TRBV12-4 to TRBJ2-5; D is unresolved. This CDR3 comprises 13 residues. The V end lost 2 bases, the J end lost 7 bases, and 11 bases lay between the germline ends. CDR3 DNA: TGTGCCAGCAGTTTATTGGGGTCCGGGACCCAGTACTTC. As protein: CASSLLGSGTQYF.

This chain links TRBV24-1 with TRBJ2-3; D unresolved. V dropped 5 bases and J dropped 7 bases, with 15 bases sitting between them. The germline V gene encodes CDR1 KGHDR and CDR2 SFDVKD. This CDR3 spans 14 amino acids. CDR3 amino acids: CATSASDPVNTQYF. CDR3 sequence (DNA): TGTGCCACCAGTGCCTCGGACCCAGTTAATACGCAGTATTTT.

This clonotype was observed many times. The CDR3, as DNA: TGTGCCATCAGTGACAGGGGCAGAGATAGCAATCAGCCCCAGCATTTT. Its protein is CAISDRGRDSNQPQHF. The gene calls are TRBV10-3 and TRBJ1-5, with D perhaps matching TRBD1 (6 bases). The CDR3 consists of 16 residues. From germline, CDR1 is ENHRY and CDR2 SYGVKD. Trimming removed 3 bases at V and 0 bases at J, with 12 bases between.

The CDR3 DNA is TGTGCCAGCAGCTTGGAAGGTTTGGGGGTGGAGCAGTACTTC. Translating it yields CASSLEGLGVEQYF. The rearrangement uses TRBV7-2 and TRBJ2-7; D tentatively reads TRBD1 or TRBD2 (5 bases each). The V gene lost 3 bases and the J gene lost 7 bases, with 16 bases spanning the gap. CDR3 size: 14 residues. Germline CDR1 is SGHTA and CDR2 is FQGNSA.

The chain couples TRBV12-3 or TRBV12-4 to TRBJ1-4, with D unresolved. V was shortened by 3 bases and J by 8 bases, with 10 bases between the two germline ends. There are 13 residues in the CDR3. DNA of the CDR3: TGTGCCAGCAGTTTCAGGCTCGCGGAAAAACTGTTTTTT. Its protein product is CASSFRLAEKLFF.

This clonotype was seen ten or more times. CDR3 sequence: CASSVWTVNTGELFF. The CDR3 DNA reads as TGCGCCAGCAGCGTTTGGACTGTGAACACCGGGGAGCTGTTTTTT. The chain links TRBV5-1 to TRBJ2-2, with D tentatively TRBD2 (5 bases). Trimming pared 4 bases from V and 1 base from J, leaving 11 bases between. Germline-derived CDR1 and CDR2 are SGHRS and YFSETQ. The CDR3 runs 15 residues.

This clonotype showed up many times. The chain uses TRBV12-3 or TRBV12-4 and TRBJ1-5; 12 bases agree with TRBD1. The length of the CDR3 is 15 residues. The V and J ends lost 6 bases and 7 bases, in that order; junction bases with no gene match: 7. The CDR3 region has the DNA TGTGCCAGCAGGAGGGACAGGGGGCGGAAGCAGCCCCAGCATTTT. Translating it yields CASRRDRGRKQPQHF.

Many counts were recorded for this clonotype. Here the CDR3 DNA reads TGTGCCAGCAGCTACGCGGGTGGGTCGGGAGATACGCAGTATTTT. It codes for CASSYAGGSGDTQYF. V is TRBV7-3 and J is TRBJ2-3; a possible D gene is TRBD2 (5 bases). V lost 4 bases and J 5 bases, leaving 16 bases between the germline ends. The CDR3 is made up of 15 amino acids. Per germline, CDR1 SGHTA and CDR2 FQGTGA.

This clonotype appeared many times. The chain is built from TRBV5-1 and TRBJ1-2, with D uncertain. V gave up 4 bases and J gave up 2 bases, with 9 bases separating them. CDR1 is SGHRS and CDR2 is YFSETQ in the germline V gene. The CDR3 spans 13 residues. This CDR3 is CASSPDANYGYTF. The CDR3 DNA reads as TGCGCCAGCAGCCCCGACGCGAACTATGGCTACACCTTC.

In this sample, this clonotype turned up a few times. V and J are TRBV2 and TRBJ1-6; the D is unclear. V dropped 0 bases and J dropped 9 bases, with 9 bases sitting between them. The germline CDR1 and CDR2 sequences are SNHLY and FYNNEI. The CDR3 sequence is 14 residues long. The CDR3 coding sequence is TGTGCCAGCAGTGAAGCGCTTGGAGGTTCACCCCTCCACTTT. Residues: CASSEALGGSPLHF.

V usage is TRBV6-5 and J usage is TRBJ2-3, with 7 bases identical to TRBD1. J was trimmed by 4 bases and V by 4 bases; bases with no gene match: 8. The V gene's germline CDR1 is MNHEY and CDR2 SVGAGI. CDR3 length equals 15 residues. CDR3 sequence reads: CASSSQGYFADTQYF. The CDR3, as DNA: TGTGCCAGCAGTTCACAGGGGTATTTTGCAGATACGCAGTATTTT.

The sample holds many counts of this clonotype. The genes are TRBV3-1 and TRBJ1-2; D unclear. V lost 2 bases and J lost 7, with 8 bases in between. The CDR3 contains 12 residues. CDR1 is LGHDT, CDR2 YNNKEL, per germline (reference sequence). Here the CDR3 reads CASSQSWVGYTF. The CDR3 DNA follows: TGTGCCAGCAGCCAATCGTGGGTTGGCTACACCTTC.

The CDR3 nucleotides are TGTGCCAGCAGTGAAATGGGAACCGGGGAGCTGTTTTTT. Translation gives CASSEMGTGELFF. V and J are TRBV2 and TRBJ2-2; D is uncertain. V lost 2 bases to trimming and J lost 5 bases, with 6 bases between them. Germline CDR1 and CDR2: SNHLY and FYNNEI. The CDR3 has 13 residues.

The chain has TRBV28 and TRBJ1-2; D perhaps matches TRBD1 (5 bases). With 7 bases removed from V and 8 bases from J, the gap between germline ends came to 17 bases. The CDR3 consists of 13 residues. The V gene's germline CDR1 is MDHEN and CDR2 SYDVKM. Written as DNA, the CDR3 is TGTGCCAGCACCCAAGGCCAACCAGGGGGCTACACCTTC. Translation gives CASTQGQPGGYTF.

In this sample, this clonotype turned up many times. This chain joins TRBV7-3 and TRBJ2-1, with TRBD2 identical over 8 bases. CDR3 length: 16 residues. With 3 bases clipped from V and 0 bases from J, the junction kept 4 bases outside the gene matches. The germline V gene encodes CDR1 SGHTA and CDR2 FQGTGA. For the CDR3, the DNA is TGTGCCAGCAGCTTCCTTAGCGGGGCCTCCTACAATGAGCAGTTCTTC. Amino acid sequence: CASSFLSGASYNEQFF. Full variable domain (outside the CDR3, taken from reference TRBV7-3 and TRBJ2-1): GAGVSQTPSNKVTEKGKYVELRCDPISGHTALYWYRQSLGQGPEFLIYFQGTGAADDSGLPNDRFFAVRPEGSVSTLKIQRTERGDSAVYLCASSFLSGASYNEQFFGPGTRLTVL.

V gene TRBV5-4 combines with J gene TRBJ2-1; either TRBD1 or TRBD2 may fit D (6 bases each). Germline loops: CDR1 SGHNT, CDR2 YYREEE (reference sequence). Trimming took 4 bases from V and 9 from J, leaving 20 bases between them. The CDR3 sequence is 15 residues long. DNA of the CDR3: TGTGCCAGCAGCGGGGGGACACCGGGGCTTGGTGAGCAGTTCTTC. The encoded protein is CASSGGTPGLGEQFF.